Presented here are 27 T cell receptor beta chains from one specimen sequenced in a study of T cells in Graves' hyperthyroidism and ophthalmopathy. RNA transcripts yielded amplified TCR beta CDR3 regions. In the first-round RT-PCR of the TCR CDR3, the HTBI primer set was used. TCRdb re-called the multiplex PCR reads with MiXCR, one entry per CDR3 protein. This sample has about 350,000 distinct CDR3 sequences; roughly 13% occur once, and the top ten carry 30% to 35%. Sequencing input: blood. These receptors were collected from a woman aged 40-49 years with Graves' ophthalmopathy.

This clonotype was detected many times. The chain is built from TRBV12-3 or TRBV12-4 and TRBJ2-2, with 7 bases that match TRBD1. V was clipped by 5 bases and J by 4 bases; unmatched bases: 7. This CDR3 spans 15 amino acids. The CDR3 nucleotides are TGTGCCAGCAGTCTCCAGGGGGAGTTCACCGGGGAGCTGTTTTTT. Its translation is CASSLQGEFTGELFF.

The sample holds many counts of this clonotype. DNA for the CDR3: TGTGCCAGCAGCTTGGGAATCAACTATGGCTACACCTTC. Translated, it gives CASSLGINYGYTF. V usage is TRBV2 and J usage is TRBJ1-2, with D hard to call. V dropped 6 bases and J dropped 2 bases, with 10 bases sitting between them. The CDR3 loop spans 13 amino acids. Germline V gene lookup returns CDR1 SNHLY and CDR2 FYNNEI.

This clonotype was counted between two and nine times. This rearrangement joins TRBV4-1 to TRBJ2-3; D is tentatively TRBD1 or TRBD2 (6 bases each). Germline CDR1 reads MGHRA; CDR2 reads YSYEKL. This CDR3 comprises 16 residues. V shed 5 bases and J shed 2 bases, with 17 bases lying between them. The CDR3 protein is CASSAGGRGFTDTQYF. DNA for the CDR3: TGCGCCAGCAGCGCCGGGGGCAGGGGTTTCACAGATACGCAGTATTTT.

This clonotype appeared a few times. The chain uses TRBV11-3 and TRBJ2-3; D is uncertain. Germline lookup yields CDR1 SGHNT and CDR2 YENEEA. Trimming shortened V by 2 bases and J by 1 base, and 10 bases separated the two germline ends. CDR3 length: 15 amino acids. The CDR3 spells CASSLRPPGTDTQYF. Here the CDR3 DNA reads TGTGCCAGCAGCTTACGTCCGCCTGGCACAGATACGCAGTATTTT.

This clonotype has at least ten counts. V usage is TRBV6-5 and J usage is TRBJ1-3; D unclear. V dropped 0 bases and J dropped 4 bases, with 1 base sitting between them. The germline V gene encodes CDR1 MNHEY and CDR2 SVGAGI. This CDR3 spans 12 amino acids. This CDR3 reads CASSYSGNTIYF. Written as DNA, the CDR3 is TGTGCCAGCAGTTACTCCGGAAACACCATATATTTT.

Details on this clonotype: This clone may be a read error of a much larger clone one base away. Likely a read error: the CDR3 ends without its conserved phenylalanine or tryptophan. The chain couples TRBV7-2 to TRBJ2-7; tentative D call: TRBD2 (5 bases). From germline, CDR1 is SGHTA and CDR2 FQGNSA. The CDR3 consists of 16 residues. V gave up 2 bases and J gave up 2 bases, with 16 bases separating them. The CDR3 coding sequence is TGTGCCAGCAGCTTAAATGTGGCGGGCATTACCTACGAGCAGTACCTC. It translates to CASSLNVAGITYEQYL.

This clonotype showed up many times. The rearrangement joins TRBV6-1 to TRBJ2-7; D not certain. Germline CDR1 MNHNS, CDR2 SASEGT. Trimming removed 8 bases at V and 7 bases at J, with 9 bases between. CDR3 length: 10 residues. CDR3 protein: CASSSREQYF. CDR3 coding DNA: TGTGCCAGCTCCAGTAGGGAGCAGTACTTC.

This clonotype was seen many times. The chain couples TRBV29-1 to TRBJ2-1, with a possible D match to TRBD2 (6 bases). Trimming stripped 1 base from V and 7 bases from J, with 20 bases between. The germline V gene encodes CDR1 SQVTM and CDR2 ANQGSEA. CDR3 length equals 16 residues. The CDR3 here is CSVEGSIGPGGNEQFF. The CDR3 DNA follows: TGCAGCGTTGAAGGTAGTATCGGACCTGGGGGGAATGAGCAGTTCTTC.

This clonotype was detected ten times or more. This chain joins TRBV7-9 and TRBJ2-5; 8 nucleotides match TRBD2. The CDR3 runs to 14 residues. CDR1 is SEHNR, CDR2 FQNEAQ, per germline (reference sequence). V shed 5 bases and J 5 bases; nucleotides not matched to a gene: 7. CDR3 residues: CASSPGTRFETQYF. The CDR3 coding sequence is TGTGCCAGCAGCCCCGGGACTAGATTTGAGACCCAGTACTTC. Full variable domain (rest looked up from reference TRBV7-9 and TRBJ2-5): DTGVSQNPRHKITKRGQNVTFRCDPISEHNRLYWYRQTLGQGPEFLTYFQNEAQLEKSRLLSDRFSAERPKGSFSTLEIQRTEQGDSAMYLCASSPGTRFETQYFGPGTRLLVL.

The chain recombines TRBV6-1 with TRBJ1-5; 7 bases map to TRBD1. The CDR3 has 16 residues. Per the germline V gene, CDR1 is MNHNS and CDR2 is SASEGT. V gave up 1 base and J gave up 5 bases; unmatched junction bases: 8. CDR3 DNA sequence: TGTGCCAGCAGTGAAGGGAGAGGGGGCTGGGATCAGCCCCAGCATTTT. It yields the protein CASSEGRGGWDQPQHF.

This clonotype has ten or more counts. V usage is TRBV6-5 and J usage is TRBJ1-5; D is undetermined. The CDR3 covers 16 residues. Germline lookup yields CDR1 MNHEY and CDR2 SVGAGI. V was shortened by 2 bases and J by 4 bases, with 15 bases between the two germline ends. The CDR3 DNA follows: TGTGCCAGCAGTTACCCGGGCGGGAGATTGAATCAGCCCCAGCATTTT. Its translation is CASSYPGGRLNQPQHF.

This clonotype has a handful of counts. This chain joins TRBV5-1 and TRBJ2-7; TRBD2 is a possible D gene (6 bases). CDR1 SGHRS and CDR2 YFSETQ come from the germline V gene. The CDR3 length is 13 residues. Deletions cut 4 bases from V and 12 bases from J, with 20 bases between. The CDR3 loop reads CASSLGGATTRYF. CDR3 sequence (DNA): TGCGCCAGCAGCCTGGGCGGGGCTACCACGCGGTACTTC.

This clonotype was seen ten or more times. This sequence joins TRBV7-9 and TRBJ1-1, with a weak D call TRBD1 (5 bases). Trimming left V 0 bases short and J 3 bases short, with 11 bases between. The CDR3 totals 15 residues. In germline, CDR1 is SEHNR, CDR2 FQNEAQ (reference sequence). Here the CDR3 DNA reads TGTGCCAGCAGCTTAGCGCCCTGGGGGGACACTGAAGCTTTCTTT. Translation gives CASSLAPWGDTEAFF.

In its sample, this clonotype was seen a few times. The chain employs TRBV9 and TRBJ2-1; unclear D gene. Between the trimmed V and J ends, which lost 4 bases and 6 bases, there was a span of 11 bases. Germline V CDR1 and CDR2: SGDLS, YYNGEE. This CDR3 contains 13 residues. CDR3: CASSFSLINEQFF. In DNA, the CDR3 is TGTGCCAGCAGCTTTAGCCTTATCAATGAGCAGTTCTTC.

This clonotype was seen many times. The chain has TRBV28 and TRBJ2-1; 15 bases fit TRBD2. Germline values: CDR1 MDHEN, CDR2 SYDVKM. Trimming took 5 bases from V and 9 from J; bases not matched to a gene: 5. The CDR3 is 15 residues long. The CDR3, as DNA: TGTGCCAGCAGTCCAGGACTAGCGGGAGGGACTGAGCAGTTCTTC. This translates into CASSPGLAGGTEQFF.

The chain carries TRBV28 and TRBJ2-2; D gene ambiguous. CDR3 length: 18 amino acids. V was shortened by 5 bases and J by 3 bases, with 22 bases between the two germline ends. Germline V gene data show CDR1 as MDHEN and CDR2 as SYDVKM. CDR3 coding DNA: TGTGCCAGCAGTCGGAGCCCTTGGGCCGACTTGCACACCGGGGAGCTGTTTTTT. Translation gives CASSRSPWADLHTGELFF.

This clonotype has a count of ten or more. CDR3 DNA: TGTGCCAGCAGTACCCGACGACCCCTGAACACTGAAGCTTTCTTT. This translates into CASSTRRPLNTEAFF. This sequence joins TRBV12-3 or TRBV12-4 and TRBJ1-1; D remains ambiguous. The CDR3 runs to 15 residues. Trimming left V 5 bases short and J 0 bases short, with 13 bases between.

V usage is TRBV4-1 and J usage is TRBJ2-1; D may correspond to TRBD1 or TRBD2 (7 bases each). Germline V lookup: CDR1 MGHRA, CDR2 YSYEKL. V was clipped by 7 bases and J by 8 bases, with 15 bases between them. The CDR3 extends over 13 amino acids. The CDR3 bases are TGCGCCAGCACCCAGGGGGAGGGCGATGAGCAGTTCTTC. This sequence encodes CASTQGEGDEQFF.

This clonotype was picked up many times. V usage is TRBV7-9 and J usage is TRBJ1-1; a weak D match, TRBD1 (5 bases). CDR1 and CDR2 (germline): SEHNR, FQNEAQ (reference sequence). This CDR3 is 12 amino acids long. V was shortened by 8 bases and J by 3 bases, with 10 bases between the two germline ends. CDR3 amino acids: CASGASDTEAFF. DNA for the CDR3: TGTGCCAGCGGGGCTTCCGACACTGAAGCTTTCTTT. Full variable domain (missing parts from reference TRBV7-9 and TRBJ1-1): DTGVSQNPRHKITKRGQNVTFRCDPISEHNRLYWYRQTLGQGPEFLTYFQNEAQLEKSRLLSDRFSAERPKGSFSTLEIQRTEQGDSAMYLCASGASDTEAFFGQGTRLTVV.

To note about this clonotype: Given a much more abundant clone one base away, this may be a read error. This chain connects TRBV12-3 or TRBV12-4 to TRBJ2-1; TRBD2 matches at 9 bases. This CDR3 comprises 18 residues. CDR3 amino acids: CARSSPVGGGAVNNEQFF. The CDR3 region has the DNA TGTGCCAGGAGTTCCCCGGTTGGCGGGGGGGCTGTCAACAATGAGCAGTTCTTC.

This clonotype has just a few counts. V is TRBV20-1 and J is TRBJ2-2, with 11 positions matching TRBD2. The germline gives CDR1 DFQATT, CDR2 SNEGSKA (reference sequence). The CDR3 is 17 amino acids. The trim removed 5 bases at V and 3 bases at J, leaving 11 bases unmatched. The CDR3: CSAPRLAGNWYTGELFF. DNA of the CDR3: TGCAGTGCTCCCCGACTAGCGGGAAATTGGTACACCGGGGAGCTGTTTTTT.

V usage is TRBV18 and J usage is TRBJ1-6, with 10 bases aligning to TRBD1. This CDR3 is built from 15 residues. From germline, CDR1 is KGHSH and CDR2 LQKENI. J lost 8 bases, V lost 3 bases, and 4 bases had no gene match. The chain's CDR3 is CASSPRGQGDSPLHF. In nucleotides, the CDR3 is TGTGCCAGCTCACCCCGCGGACAGGGGGATTCACCCCTCCACTTT.

In this sample, this clonotype turned up many times. The V call is TRBV7-2, the J call TRBJ2-7, with a weak D call TRBD2 (6 bases). V dropped 8 bases and J dropped 2 bases, with 16 bases sitting between them. CDR1 and CDR2 (germline): SGHTA, FQGNSA. The CDR3 length is 14 residues. CDR3 bases: TGTGCCAGCGCCACGGGGGACCTTACCTACGAGCAGTACTTC. Its translation: CASATGDLTYEQYF.

This clonotype occurred a few times. The gene calls are TRBV4-1 and TRBJ1-5; D gene unclear. The CDR3 is made up of 15 amino acids. The V end was cut by 3 bases, the J end by 0 bases, with 9 bases between. The germline CDR1 and CDR2 sequences are MGHRA and YSYEKL. The CDR3 protein is CASSQTENSNQPQHF. In nucleotides, the CDR3 is TGCGCCAGCAGCCAGACGGAGAATAGCAATCAGCCCCAGCATTTT.

The chain links TRBV6-2 or TRBV6-3 to TRBJ2-6; D ambiguous. Trimming pared 5 bases from V and 4 bases from J, leaving 15 bases between. This CDR3 spans 16 amino acids. The germline CDR1 and CDR2 sequences are MNHEY and SVGEGT. The CDR3 loop reads CASSAWVGRGANVLTF. CDR3 nucleotides: TGTGCCAGCAGTGCCTGGGTGGGTCGGGGGGCCAACGTCCTGACTTTC.

This clonotype was detected a few times. The gene calls are TRBV11-3 and TRBJ2-3, with TRBD1 as a possible D gene (6 bases). The CDR3 totals 15 residues. Trimming cost V 6 bases and J 0 bases, with 13 bases left between them. CDR1 SGHNT and CDR2 YENEEA come from the germline V gene. The DNA for the CDR3 is TGTGCCAGCAGTTCCTGGGGGCCTAGCACAGATACGCAGTATTTT. Translated: CASSSWGPSTDTQYF.

The table lists this clonotype with many counts. This chain links TRBV7-2 with TRBJ2-1; 9 nucleotides match TRBD2. The germline CDR1 and CDR2 sequences are SGHTA and FQGNSA. The CDR3 length is 17 residues. V lost 6 bases and J lost 6; bases outside the gene matches: 15. The CDR3 sequence: CASSPTVAGDSGNEQFF. The CDR3 nucleotides are TGTGCCAGCAGTCCAACAGTAGCGGGAGACTCCGGCAATGAGCAGTTCTTC.